One T cell receptor beta chain is described in this entry. Its antigen is unknown. Base-call qualities are not available, and no considerably larger clone is one nucleotide away. Trimmed from V: 4 bases; trimmed from J: 1 base; junction bases lacking a gene match: 6. According to the germline V gene (reference sequence), CDR1 reads GTSNPN and CDR2 reads SVGIG. The CDR3 goes from the cysteine to the phenylalanine over 15 residues. The DNA shown is the 45-base CDR3, in frame from base 1. This entry is derived from a study of control samples from healthy donors and cancer patients (dated by TCRdb to 2020 to 2021). The library was made by the immunoSEQ multiplex PCR assay. In TCRdb, the immuneACCESS table is reduced to in-frame sequences with V and J assigned. These tables do not hold every clone; where another copy was compared, an unresolved V gene accounts for under half, and the others remain unexplained. A total of approximately 150,000 clones appear in this sample, 88% of them only once. Jointly, the top ten make up over 1.5% of the sample.

The chain was built from TRBV30 and TRBJ1-5, with TRBD1 matching 8 junction bases. The specimen sequenced was blood. The sequence was collected from a young man in good health. The sequenced DNA is TGTGCCTGGACGGCAGGGGGCGCGAGCAATCAGCCCCAGCATTTT. It codes for CAWTAGGASNQPQHF.